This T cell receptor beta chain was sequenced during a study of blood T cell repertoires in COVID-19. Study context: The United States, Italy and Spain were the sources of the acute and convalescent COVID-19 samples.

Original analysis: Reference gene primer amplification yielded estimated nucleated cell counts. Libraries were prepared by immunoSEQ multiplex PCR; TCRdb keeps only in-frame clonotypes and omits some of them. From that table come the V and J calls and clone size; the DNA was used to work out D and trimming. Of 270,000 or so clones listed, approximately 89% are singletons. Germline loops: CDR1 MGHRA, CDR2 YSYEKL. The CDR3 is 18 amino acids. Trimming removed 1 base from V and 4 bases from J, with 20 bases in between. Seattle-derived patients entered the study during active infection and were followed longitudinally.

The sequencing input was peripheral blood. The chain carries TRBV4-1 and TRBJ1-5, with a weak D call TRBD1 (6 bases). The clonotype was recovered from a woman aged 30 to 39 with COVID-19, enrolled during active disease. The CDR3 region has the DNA TGCGCCAGCAGCCAAGGGACCCCGGCAGGGGCTAGGAATCAGCCCCAGCATTTT. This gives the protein CASSQGTPAGARNQPQHF.